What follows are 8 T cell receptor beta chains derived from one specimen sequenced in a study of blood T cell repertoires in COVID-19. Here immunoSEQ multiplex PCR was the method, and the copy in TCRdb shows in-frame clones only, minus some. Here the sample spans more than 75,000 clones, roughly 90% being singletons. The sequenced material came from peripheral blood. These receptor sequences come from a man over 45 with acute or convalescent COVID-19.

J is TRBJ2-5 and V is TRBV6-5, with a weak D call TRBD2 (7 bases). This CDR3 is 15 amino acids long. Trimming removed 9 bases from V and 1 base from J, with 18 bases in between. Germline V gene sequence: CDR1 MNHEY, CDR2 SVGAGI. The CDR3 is CASGRGGGPQETQYF. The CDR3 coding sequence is TGTGCCAGTGGACGGGGAGGGGGGCCCCAAGAGACCCAGTACTTC.

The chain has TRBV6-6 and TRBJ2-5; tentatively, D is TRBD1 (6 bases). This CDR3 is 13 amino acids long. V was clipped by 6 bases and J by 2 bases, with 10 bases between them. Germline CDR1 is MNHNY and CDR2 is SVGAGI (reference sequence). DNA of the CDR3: TGTGCCAGCAGAGGACAGACACAAGAGACCCAGTACTTC. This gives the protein CASRGQTQETQYF.

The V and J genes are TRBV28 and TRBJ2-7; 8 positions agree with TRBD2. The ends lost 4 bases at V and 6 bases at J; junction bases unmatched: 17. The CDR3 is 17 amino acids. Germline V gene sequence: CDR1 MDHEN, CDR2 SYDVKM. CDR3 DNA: TGTGCCAGCAGTTCTGCCGGGAGGGAGGGAATATTCGCCGAGCAGTACTTC. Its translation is CASSSAGREGIFAEQYF.

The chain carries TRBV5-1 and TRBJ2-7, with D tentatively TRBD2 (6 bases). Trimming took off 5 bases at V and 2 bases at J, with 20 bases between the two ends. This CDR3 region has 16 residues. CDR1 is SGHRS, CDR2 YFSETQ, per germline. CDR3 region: CASRRGGRGGAYEQYF. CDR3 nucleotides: TGCGCCAGCAGGAGAGGAGGGCGGGGTGGCGCCTACGAGCAGTACTTC.

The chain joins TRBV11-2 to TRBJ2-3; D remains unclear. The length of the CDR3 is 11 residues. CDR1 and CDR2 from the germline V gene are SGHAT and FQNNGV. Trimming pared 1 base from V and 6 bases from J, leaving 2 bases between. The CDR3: CASSLADTQYF. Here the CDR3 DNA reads TGTGCCAGCAGCTTAGCGGATACGCAGTATTTT. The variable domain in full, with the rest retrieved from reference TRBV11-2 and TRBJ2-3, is EAGVAQSPRYKIIEKRQSVAFWCNPISGHATLYWYQQILGQGPKLLIQFQNNGVVDDSQLPKDRFSAERLKGVDSTLKIQPAKLEDSAVYLCASSLADTQYFGPGTRLTVL.

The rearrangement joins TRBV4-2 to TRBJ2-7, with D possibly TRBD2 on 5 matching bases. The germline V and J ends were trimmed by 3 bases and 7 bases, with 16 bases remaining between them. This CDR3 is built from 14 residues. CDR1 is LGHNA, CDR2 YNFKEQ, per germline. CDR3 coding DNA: TGTGCCAGCAGCCAGAACCCCCGGACGGGAGAGCAGTACGTC. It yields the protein CASSQNPRTGEQYV.

As DNA, the CDR3 is TGTGCCAGCAGTGAGAGGCAGCCCGGACATACCTCCTATGGCTACACCTTC. It is translated as CASSERQPGHTSYGYTF. The genes are TRBV2 and TRBJ1-2; D is perhaps TRBD1 (5 bases). Germline lookup yields CDR1 SNHLY and CDR2 FYNNEI. V was clipped by 3 bases and J by 4 bases, with 21 bases between them. The CDR3 is made up of 17 amino acids.

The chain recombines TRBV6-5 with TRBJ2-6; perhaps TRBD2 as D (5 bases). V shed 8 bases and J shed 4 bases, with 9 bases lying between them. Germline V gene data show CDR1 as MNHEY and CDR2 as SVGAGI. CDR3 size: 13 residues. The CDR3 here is CASGPGGANVLTF. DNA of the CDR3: TGTGCCAGCGGTCCGGGGGGGGCCAACGTCCTGACTTTC.